This T cell receptor beta chain was recorded in a study of beta chain features in type 1 diabetes. Purities in excess of 95% were seen in all sorted populations. The entirety of the isolated RNA underwent reverse transcription, so expressed TCRB transcripts were sequenced. On average, stem cell-like memory T cell samples had approximately 1 million reads. Sequencing was performed with immunoSEQ multiplex PCR; in TCRdb, only in-frame clones are kept and a portion is missing. This sample yields tens of thousands of clones, of which 30% to 35% are seen a single time; 0.35% to 0.45% belongs to the top ten. The CDR3 extends over 14 amino acids. From germline, CDR1 is LNHDA and CDR2 SQIVND (reference sequence). V dropped 6 bases and J dropped 6 bases, with 14 bases sitting between them. This clone came up a few times. Its antigen is not known. Overall study findings and caveats: The analysis here could not establish whether HLA type shapes TCRB rearrangement.

This clonotype was sampled from a young woman in good health. The J gene is TRBJ2-2, the V gene TRBV19; D possibly corresponds to TRBD2 (5 bases). Sequenced material: stem cell memory CD4+ T cells from blood. This CDR3 reads CASSRLILAGELFF. In nucleotides, the CDR3 is TGTGCCAGTAGCCGACTAATCTTGGCCGGGGAGCTGTTTTTT. The whole variable domain, remainder taken from reference TRBV19 and TRBJ2-2, is DGGITQSPKYLFRKEGQNVTLSCEQNLNHDAMYWYRQDPGQGLRLIYYSQIVNDFQKGDIAEGYSVSREKKESFPLTVTSAQKNPTAFYLCASSRLILAGELFFGEGSRLTVL.